Each of the 17 T cell receptor beta chains below was sequenced from the same sample in a study of cytomegalovirus exposure and HLA in healthy donors. PCR involved 60 Vbeta and 13 Jbeta primers. Method: immunoSEQ multiplex PCR; TCRdb's copy keeps in-frame clones and lacks some. The sample shows about 200,000 clones, about 76% of them seen only once. Sequences were obtained from PBMCs. These TCRs come from a male donor in good health and CMV-seropositive.

The sample holds a few counts of this clone. This chain's CDR3 is CASSSRAERAGLFCEQYF. The CDR3 coding sequence is TGTGCCAGCAGCTCCCGGGCAGAGCGAGCGGGTCTCTTCTGCGAGCAGTACTTC. V usage is TRBV7-3 and J usage is TRBJ2-7; D might be TRBD2 (6 bases). CDR1 is SGHTA and CDR2 is FQGTGA in the germline V gene. Trimming stripped 4 bases from V and 6 bases from J, with 28 bases between. The CDR3 totals 18 residues.

With respect to this clone: At one boundary the junction diverges from the germline segment, which might be a read error. The chain links TRBV7-9 to TRBJ2-6, with TRBD2 matching over 7 bases. The CDR3 contains 18 residues. In germline, CDR1 is SEHNR, CDR2 FQNEAQ (reference sequence). CDR3 region: CSSSFTLGEGSGANVLTF. CDR3 bases: TGTTCCAGCAGCTTCACGTTAGGGGAGGGCTCTGGGGCCAACGTCCTGACTTTC.

This chain connects TRBV19 to TRBJ1-5; 9 nucleotides line up with TRBD1. Germline CDR1 and CDR2: LNHDA and SQIVND (reference sequence). This CDR3 contains 15 residues. V dropped 8 bases and J dropped 1; count of bases not matched to a gene: 6. This chain's CDR3 is CASSLDRGSNQPQHF. In DNA form, the CDR3 reads TGTGCCAGTTCCCTGGACAGGGGAAGCAATCAGCCCCAGCATTTT. The whole variable domain, remainder taken from reference TRBV19 and TRBJ1-5, is DGGITQSPKYLFRKEGQNVTLSCEQNLNHDAMYWYRQDPGQGLRLIYYSQIVNDFQKGDIAEGYSVSREKKESFPLTVTSAQKNPTAFYLCASSLDRGSNQPQHFGDGTRLSIL.

V usage is TRBV4-3 and J usage is TRBJ2-2, with TRBD2 matching over 14 bases. V lost 4 bases, J lost 7 bases, and 8 bases stayed unmatched. This CDR3 comprises 17 residues. The germline V gene has CDR1 LGHNA and CDR2 YSLEER. The CDR3 region has the DNA TGCGCCAGCAGCCGTCCGGGGACTAGCGGGAGAGACGGGGAGCTGTTTTTT. Translated, it gives CASSRPGTSGRDGELFF.

The V call is TRBV29-1, the J call TRBJ1-1, with a tentative D call TRBD1 (5 bases). This CDR3 is built from 13 residues. The V end lost 5 bases, the J end lost 6 bases, and 16 bases lay between the germline ends. Germline CDR1 reads SQVTM; CDR2 reads ANQGSEA. CDR3 bases: TGCAGCGTTTGGGGCGCGGGAATCCCTGAAGCTTTCTTT. Its translation is CSVWGAGIPEAFF.

V and J are TRBV11-2 and TRBJ2-7, with D unclear. This CDR3 spans 13 amino acids. The V end lost 1 base, the J end lost 6 bases, and 10 bases lay between the germline ends. Germline V lookup: CDR1 SGHAT, CDR2 FQNNGV. This CDR3 reads CASSLGSVAEQYF. CDR3 nucleotide sequence: TGTGCCAGCAGCTTAGGATCGGTCGCCGAGCAGTACTTC.

The chain uses TRBV15 and TRBJ2-6; TRBD1 aligns across 12 bases. Unmatched junction bases numbered 6, after V lost 6 bases and J lost 3 bases. The CDR3 spans 17 residues. The germline gives CDR1 LNHNV, CDR2 YYDKDF (reference sequence). The DNA for the CDR3 is TGTGCCACCAGGTCGGGACAGGGGGCTAATGGGGCCAACGTCCTGACTTTC. It specifies CATRSGQGANGANVLTF.

The V and J genes are TRBV7-9 and TRBJ2-7; 7 bases fit TRBD1. Per germline, CDR1 SEHNR and CDR2 FQNEAQ (reference sequence). The CDR3 loop spans 14 amino acids. The V gene end was trimmed by 2 bases and the J gene end by 2 bases; junction bases not matched to a gene: 3. CDR3 sequence: CASSLLTGAYEQYF. The CDR3 DNA follows: TGTGCCAGCAGCTTACTAACAGGGGCCTACGAGCAGTACTTC. The full variable domain, with the rest looked up from reference TRBV7-9 and TRBJ2-7, is DTGVSQNPRHKITKRGQNVTFRCDPISEHNRLYWYRQTLGQGPEFLTYFQNEAQLEKSRLLSDRFSAERPKGSFSTLEIQRTEQGDSAMYLCASSLLTGAYEQYFGPGTRLTVT.

This clone is a singleton in its sample. This chain connects TRBV5-4 to TRBJ1-3; 7 positions agree with TRBD1. This CDR3 is built from 15 residues. Trimming took 4 bases from V and 0 from J; bases not matched to a gene: 4. Germline V gene sequence: CDR1 SGHNT, CDR2 YYREEE (reference sequence). For the CDR3, the DNA is TGTGCCAGCAGCCGGGACAGACTCTCTGGAAACACCATATATTTT. It yields the protein CASSRDRLSGNTIYF.

This rearrangement joins TRBV9 to TRBJ2-7; 8 nucleotides line up with TRBD1. J lost 2 bases, V lost 4 bases, and 11 bases had no gene match. The CDR3 has 16 amino acids. Germline lookup yields CDR1 SGDLS and CDR2 YYNGEE. CDR3 region: CASSPNAATGAYEQYF. DNA for the CDR3: TGTGCCAGCAGCCCTAACGCGGCGACAGGGGCCTACGAGCAGTACTTC.

The rearrangement uses TRBV5-1 and TRBJ1-1, with TRBD1 matching over 7 bases. V was pared by 2 bases and J by 7 bases, with 8 bases of the junction left unmatched. The V gene's germline CDR1 is SGHRS and CDR2 YFSETQ. The CDR3 runs 14 residues. This CDR3 is CASSLQGWGVEAFF. In nucleotides, the CDR3 is TGCGCCAGCAGCTTACAGGGGTGGGGGGTTGAAGCTTTCTTT.

The chain recombines TRBV18 with TRBJ1-2, with 8 bases fitting TRBD1. Germline values: CDR1 KGHSH, CDR2 LQKENI. CDR3 length equals 15 residues. The V gene end was trimmed by 2 bases and the J gene end by 6 bases; junction bases not matched to a gene: 8. CDR3 sequence reads: CASSPVLGQGDGYTF. The CDR3 DNA reads as TGTGCCAGCTCACCAGTGCTAGGACAGGGTGATGGCTACACCTTC.

A word on this clone: The same CDR3 also results from other DNA sequences found in this sample. The V and J genes are TRBV9 and TRBJ2-3; D is undetermined. V lost 0 bases and J lost 2, with 10 bases in between. CDR1 is SGDLS, CDR2 YYNGEE, per germline. CDR3 size: 15 residues. CDR3 in DNA: TGTGCCAGCAGCGTAGGGCAGGCATCCACAGATACGCAGTATTTT. The encoded protein is CASSVGQASTDTQYF.

The rearrangement links TRBV28 to TRBJ1-2; 7 nucleotides line up with TRBD1. The CDR3 contains 14 residues. Trimming cost V 4 bases and J 8 bases; bases outside gene matches: 10. Germline CDR1 reads MDHEN; CDR2 reads SYDVKM. The CDR3 region has the DNA TGTGCCAGCAGTTACAGGGACAGCCGGAACGGCTACACCTTC. This sequence encodes CASSYRDSRNGYTF.

The CDR3 region is CASSQGGTSPDTQYF. The CDR3 DNA reads as TGCGCCAGCAGCCAAGGCGGGACTAGCCCAGATACGCAGTATTTT. V usage is TRBV4-1 and J usage is TRBJ2-3; 9 bases agree with TRBD2. This CDR3 is built from 15 residues. Per germline, CDR1 MGHRA and CDR2 YSYEKL. V lost 1 base, J lost 4 bases, and 3 bases stayed unmatched.

The gene calls are TRBV9 and TRBJ1-3; TRBD1 is a possible D gene (6 bases). The CDR3 consists of 17 residues. The V gene's germline CDR1 is SGDLS and CDR2 YYNGEE. V lost 1 base and J 0 bases, leaving 14 bases between the germline ends. The CDR3 loop is CASSVQGWTFSGNTIYF. The CDR3 DNA reads as TGTGCCAGCAGCGTACAGGGGTGGACGTTCTCTGGAAACACCATATATTTT.

This chain links TRBV25-1 with TRBJ1-1, with D hard to call. This CDR3 contains 11 residues. The germline V gene encodes CDR1 MGHDK and CDR2 SYGVNS. The V end was cut by 4 bases, the J end by 2 bases, with 2 bases between. The CDR3 protein is CASSANTEAFF. The CDR3 DNA reads TGTGCCAGCAGTGCAAACACTGAAGCTTTCTTT.